Following are 11 T cell receptor beta chains from one sample sequenced in a study of CD8 T cells in ankylosing spondylitis. TCRdb ran MiXCR on the 5' RACE reads and lists one entry per CDR3 protein. The table lists 40,000 to 50,000 distinct CDR3 sequences, over 3.5% of them singletons. The sample taken for sequencing was blood, either unsorted or a sorted T cell fraction (not recorded which). The receptors were gathered from a female donor with ankylosing spondylitis or in good health (not recorded which).

This clonotype was detected ten times or more. The V gene is TRBV9, the J gene TRBJ2-1, with D tentatively TRBD2 (7 bases). Germline CDR1 reads SGDLS; CDR2 reads YYNGEE. V lost 3 bases and J lost 4, with 17 bases in between. This CDR3 has 16 residues. DNA for the CDR3: TGTGCCAGCAGCGGAAGGGGGGAGGGCACTTACAATGAGCAGTTCTTC. Translated: CASSGRGEGTYNEQFF.

This chain links TRBV9 with TRBJ2-2; 7 nucleotides line up with TRBD1. Germline V gene sequence: CDR1 SGDLS, CDR2 YYNGEE. Trimming cost V 0 bases and J 6 bases; bases outside gene matches: 5. The CDR3 is 15 amino acids. CDR3 nucleotides: TGTGCCAGCAGCGTAGTAGGGGGCCTCGCCGGGGAGCTGTTTTTT. Amino acid sequence: CASSVVGGLAGELFF.

This clonotype came up a few times. This chain connects TRBV9 to TRBJ1-2, with D perhaps TRBD1 (5 bases). Trimming pared 0 bases from V and 7 bases from J, leaving 16 bases between. The germline V gene has CDR1 SGDLS and CDR2 YYNGEE. The CDR3 has 15 residues. The CDR3 DNA reads TGTGCCAGCAGCGTAGAGGACACTCAGGGCGTTGGCTACACCTTC. It yields the protein CASSVEDTQGVGYTF.

This clonotype was seen at least ten times. The chain uses TRBV9 and TRBJ2-3, with 8 nucleotides matching TRBD2. CDR1 and CDR2 from the germline V gene are SGDLS and YYNGEE. The CDR3 has 15 residues. J gave up 3 bases and V 0 bases, and 3 bases lay outside the gene matches. CDR3 sequence reads: CASSVAGGVTDTQYF. CDR3 sequence (DNA): TGTGCCAGCAGCGTAGCGGGGGGGGTGACAGATACGCAGTATTTT.

This clonotype was seen at least ten times. The chain combines TRBV9 with TRBJ1-3, with 7 positions matching TRBD1. The V gene's germline CDR1 is SGDLS and CDR2 YYNGEE. V shed 4 bases and J 0 bases; nucleotides not matched to a gene: 16. The CDR3 loop spans 19 amino acids. CDR3 sequence (DNA): TGTGCCAGCAGCCCCCGCCCAAAAGAAAGACAGGGCTCTGGAAACACCATATATTTT. Translated: CASSPRPKERQGSGNTIYF.

This clonotype was counted at least ten times. The chain is built from TRBV9 and TRBJ2-7, with TRBD1 matching 9 bases. Germline V gene sequence: CDR1 SGDLS, CDR2 YYNGEE. J was trimmed by 3 bases and V by 2 bases; bases with no gene match: 9. The CDR3 runs to 16 residues. In nucleotides, the CDR3 is TGTGCCAGCAGCGTCGCCCCCGGGACAGGGCTCTACGAGCAGTACTTC. Translated, it gives CASSVAPGTGLYEQYF.

This clonotype was seen ten or more times. The chain has TRBV9 and TRBJ1-3; TRBD1 matches at 9 bases. The CDR3 sequence is 17 residues long. Trimming took 2 bases from V and 0 from J; bases not matched to a gene: 6. The germline V gene encodes CDR1 SGDLS and CDR2 YYNGEE. CDR3 loop: CASSVGQGRSSGNTIYF. The CDR3 DNA follows: TGTGCCAGCAGCGTGGGACAGGGCCGAAGCTCTGGAAACACCATATATTTT.

This clonotype came up many times. The chain combines TRBV9 with TRBJ2-3; 9 nucleotides match TRBD2. This CDR3 is built from 19 residues. V was clipped by 3 bases and J by 6 bases; unmatched bases: 20. CDR1 is SGDLS, CDR2 YYNGEE, per germline. CDR3 in amino acids: CASSAEGKVLAGTRDTQYF. CDR3 nucleotide sequence: TGTGCCAGCAGCGCCGAGGGGAAGGTGCTAGCGGGAACCCGGGATACGCAGTATTTT.

In its sample, this clonotype was seen many times. The rearrangement joins TRBV9 to TRBJ1-4; D remains ambiguous. Trimming removed 4 bases at V and 6 bases at J, with 16 bases between. The germline V gene has CDR1 SGDLS and CDR2 YYNGEE. The CDR3 is made up of 15 amino acids. CDR3 sequence (DNA): TGTGCCAGCAGCCCCCATACCGACGGATATGAAAAACTGTTTTTT. This gives the protein CASSPHTDGYEKLFF. The full variable domain, completed using reference TRBV9 and TRBJ1-4, is DSGVTQTPKHLITATGQRVTLRCSPRSGDLSVYWYQQSLDQGLQFLIQYYNGEERAKGNILERFSAQQFPDLHSELNLSSLELGDSALYFCASSPHTDGYEKLFFGSGTQLSVL.

This clonotype was counted many times. The chain combines TRBV9 with TRBJ2-1; perhaps TRBD1 as D (6 bases). The CDR3 spans 16 residues. The germline V gene encodes CDR1 SGDLS and CDR2 YYNGEE. V lost 0 bases and J lost 4, with 14 bases in between. The CDR3 sequence is CASSVELGQGYNEQFF. CDR3 nucleotide sequence: TGTGCCAGCAGCGTAGAGTTGGGACAAGGATACAATGAGCAGTTCTTC.

This clonotype has ten or more counts. The chain combines TRBV9 with TRBJ2-7; 10 positions agree with TRBD1. V shed 2 bases and J 5 bases; nucleotides not matched to a gene: 7. CDR1 is SGDLS and CDR2 is YYNGEE in the germline V gene. The CDR3 totals 15 residues. CDR3 loop: CASSVLGQGFDEQYF. CDR3 nucleotides: TGTGCCAGCAGCGTGTTGGGACAGGGGTTCGACGAGCAGTACTTC.